This T cell receptor beta chain was retrieved from a study of T-cell reconstitution after alpha-beta-depleted transplantation in children. The study's findings and limits: At day 60, the high TCRbeta diversity found in some patients originated from recipient T cells and thymic progenitors that had survived. One year after transplant, T-cell counts and diversity came mostly from newly produced T cells. There were reportedly several hundred expanded graft clones from which alpha-beta T cells came about two months after transplant.

Unique molecular identifiers were incorporated into the prepared TCRbeta library. TCRdb passed the PCR reads through MiXCR, listing each CDR3 protein once. The sample has fewer than 1 million distinct CDR3 sequences, roughly 15% seen once; the top ten hold roughly 5%. This clonotype was seen only a few times. The target antigen is unknown. The CDR3 sequence is 17 residues long. Germline V gene data show CDR1 as SGHRS and CDR2 as YFSETQ. The trim removed 2 bases at V and 1 base at J, leaving 10 bases unmatched. The specimen comprised PBMCs, mostly from graft donor cells, sampled 360 days after TCRalphabeta/CD19-depleted stem cell transplant. The chain links TRBV5-1 to TRBJ2-3; 7 nucleotides match TRBD2. This TCR was sampled from a male patient younger than 18 who had a stem cell transplant for acute lymphoblastic leukemia, so the T cells may come from the graft donor. The CDR3 loop reads CASSFGPGLPRTDTQYF. For the CDR3, the DNA is TGCGCCAGCAGCTTTGGCCCGGGACTACCACGCACAGATACGCAGTATTTT. Supplemented by reference TRBV5-1 and TRBJ2-3, the full variable domain reads KAGVTQTPRYLIKTRGQQVTLSCSPISGHRSVSWYQQTPGQGLQFLFEYFSETQRNKGNFPGRFSGRQFSNSRSEMNVSTLELGDSALYLCASSFGPGLPRTDTQYFGPGTRLTVL.